A selection of T cell receptor beta chains follows, all from one sample in a study of Ad26.COV2.S vaccination and SARS-CoV-2 variants. Generated by immunoSEQ multiplex PCR, the TCRdb table keeps only in-frame clones and is missing some. Here the sample spans around 450,000 clones, roughly nine tenths being singletons. The specimen was peripheral blood, collected in a trial of Ad26.COV2.S vaccine versus placebo. These receptors originate from a person between 18 and 65 years old who received the Ad26.COV2.S COVID-19 vaccine or a placebo. CDR3s include the opening cysteine and the closing phenylalanine or tryptophan. A D gene is named only where the DNA matches it firmly. The listing skips clone size in some rows; elsewhere it reads once, few, many or a size class.

clone size,CDR3 length,D gene,V gene,J gene,CDR3 protein,CDR3 DNA
.,12,.,TRBV28,TRBJ1-2,CASSPQIYGYTF,TGTGCCAGCAGTCCACAGATATATGGCTACACCTTC
.,15,TRBD1,TRBV11-2,TRBJ1-6,CASSRQGVDNSPLHF,TGTGCCAGCAGTCGACAGGGCGTCGATAATTCACCCCTCCACTTT
.,15,TRBD1,TRBV10-3,TRBJ1-2,CAISPIQGAGDGYTF,TGTGCCATCAGCCCTATACAGGGGGCTGGGGATGGCTACACCTTC
.,14,TRBD2,TRBV2,TRBJ2-5,CASSTSGRAETQYF,TGTGCCAGCAGTACTAGCGGGAGAGCAGAGACCCAGTACTTC
.,15,TRBD1,TRBV19,TRBJ1-5,CASSGTGGRGQPQHF,TGTGCCAGTAGCGGAACAGGGGGCAGGGGTCAGCCCCAGCATTTT
.,13,.,TRBV12-3/TRBV12-4,TRBJ1-5,CASSSNSNQPQHF,TGTGCCAGCAGTTCCAATAGCAATCAGCCCCAGCATTTT
.,15,TRBD1,TRBV7-2,TRBJ1-6,CATNPGQSPNSPLHF,TGTGCCACCAACCCGGGACAGTCACCTAATTCACCCCTCCACTTT
.,14,.,TRBV9,TRBJ1-1,CASSVADRNTEAFF,TGTGCCAGCAGCGTAGCTGACAGGAACACTGAAGCTTTCTTT
.,13,.,TRBV15,TRBJ1-1,CATSPRVNTEAFF,TGTGCCACCAGCCCCCGAGTGAACACTGAAGCTTTCTTT
.,18,TRBD1,TRBV28,TRBJ1-2,CASSFSGFTGDFMLGYTF,TGTGCCAGCAGTTTCTCGGGTTTCACAGGGGACTTTATGTTGGGCTACACCTTC
.,15,.,TRBV30,TRBJ2-5,CAWMPLGTRQETQYF,TGTGCCTGGATGCCACTCGGGACACGCCAAGAGACCCAGTACTTC
.,15,TRBD1,TRBV4-1,TRBJ1-2,CASSTRQGGDYGYTF,TGCGCCAGCAGCACCCGACAGGGGGGAGACTATGGCTACACCTTC
.,12,.,TRBV29-1,TRBJ1-2,CSVASGDYGYTF,TGCAGCGTCGCATCAGGGGACTATGGCTACACCTTC
.,13,TRBD1,TRBV9,TRBJ1-1,CASNTGVNTEAFF,TGTGCCAGCAACACAGGGGTGAACACTGAAGCTTTCTTT
few,12,.,TRBV18,TRBJ1-2,CASSLQGNGYTF,TGTGCCAGCTCACTCCAGGGAAATGGCTACACCTTC
few,16,.,TRBV7-2,TRBJ1-1,CASSLGFGTGGFGAFF,TGTGCCAGCAGCTTAGGGTTTGGGACGGGGGGTTTCGGAGCTTTCTTT
.,16,.,TRBV5-1,TRBJ1-2,CASSLEGAGDSYGYTF,TGCGCCAGCAGCTTGGAAGGGGCAGGGGATTCCTATGGCTACACCTTC
.,16,TRBD2,TRBV3-1/TRBV3-2,TRBJ2-7,CASSQDPASGFYEQYF,TGTGCCAGCAGCCAAGATCCGGCTAGCGGGTTCTACGAGCAGTACTTC
.,12,.,TRBV6-5,TRBJ2-7,CASSSSGYEQYF,TGTGCCAGCAGCTCCTCGGGCTACGAGCAGTACTTC
.,15,.,TRBV30,TRBJ2-6,CAWDPAVSGANVLTF,TGTGCCTGGGACCCGGCGGTTTCTGGGGCCAACGTCCTGACTTTC
.,15,.,TRBV5-4,TRBJ1-4,CASSSRGGFNEKLFF,TGTGCCAGCAGTTCGAGGGGGGGATTTAATGAAAAACTGTTTTTT
.,15,.,TRBV7-2,TRBJ1-1,CASSLSWGGGTEAFF,TGTGCCAGCAGCTTATCCTGGGGGGGAGGGACTGAAGCTTTCTTT
.,16,TRBD2,TRBV27,TRBJ2-3,CASSTRLAFSTDTQYF,TGTGCCAGCAGTACTAGACTAGCCTTCAGCACAGATACGCAGTATTTT
.,15,TRBD1,TRBV10-3,TRBJ1-2,CAISGRQGANYGYTF,TGTGCCATCAGTGGACGACAGGGGGCCAACTATGGCTACACCTTC
once,15,TRBD1,TRBV18,TRBJ1-4,CASSPPGTGDEKLFF,TGTGCCAGCTCACCACCCGGGACAGGGGATGAAAAACTGTTTTTT
.,16,TRBD2,TRBV28,TRBJ2-1,CASSFGTSGRYNEQFF,TGTGCCAGCAGTTTTGGGACTAGCGGGAGATACAATGAGCAGTTCTTC
.,15,TRBD1,TRBV19,TRBJ2-3,CASNSPGTGTDTQYF,TGTGCCTCAAACTCGCCCGGGACAGGTACAGATACGCAGTATTTT
.,14,.,TRBV4-1,TRBJ2-1,CASSQETGYNEQFF,TGCGCCAGCAGCCAAGAAACAGGCTACAATGAGCAGTTCTTC
.,15,.,TRBV9,TRBJ1-1,CASSVGGRIGTEAFF,TGTGCCAGCAGCGTGGGCGGCAGAATAGGGACTGAAGCTTTCTTT
.,15,.,TRBV28,TRBJ1-5,CASRLPGHEAQPQHF,TGTGCCAGCAGGTTACCAGGACATGAGGCTCAGCCCCAGCATTTT
.,13,.,TRBV7-2,TRBJ1-5,CASSLGYRQPQHF,TGTGCCAGCAGCTTAGGGTATAGGCAGCCCCAGCATTTT
.,15,TRBD1,TRBV2,TRBJ1-4,CASTGQGATNEKLFF,TGTGCCAGCACGGGACAGGGGGCGACTAATGAAAAACTGTTTTTT
.,13,.,TRBV6-5,TRBJ1-2,CASSRGQTGGYTF,TGTGCCAGCAGCCGTGGACAGACGGGGGGCTACACCTTC
once,14,TRBD2,TRBV9,TRBJ2-7,CASSASGRAYEQYF,TGTGCCAGCAGTGCGAGCGGGAGGGCATACGAGCAGTACTTC
.,15,.,TRBV7-9,TRBJ2-7,CASSLVKRGVYEQYF,TGTGCCAGCAGCTTAGTCAAGAGGGGCGTCTACGAGCAGTACTTC
.,15,.,TRBV5-6,TRBJ1-2,CASSLGGLDLYGYTF,TGTGCCAGCAGCTTGGGGGGACTGGACCTCTATGGCTACACCTTC
.,16,.,TRBV4-1,TRBJ1-5,CASSLEGIGFNQPQHF,TGCGCCAGCAGCCTGGAGGGTATTGGGTTCAATCAGCCCCAGCATTTT
.,14,.,TRBV27,TRBJ2-5,CASSSDGTPAFQYF,TGTGCCAGCAGCAGCGATGGGACGCCAGCATTCCAGTACTTC
.,15,.,TRBV6-2/TRBV6-3,TRBJ1-4,CASSYEGATNEKLFF,TGTGCCAGCAGCTATGAGGGAGCCACTAATGAAAAACTGTTTTTT
.,17,.,TRBV19,TRBJ2-6,CASSKRQEFTGANVLTF,TGTGCCAGTAGTAAGAGACAGGAGTTCACCGGGGCCAACGTCCTGACTTTC
.,15,TRBD2,TRBV19,TRBJ2-7,CASSIGAGTTYEQYF,TGTGCCAGTAGTATCGGGGCAGGGACTACCTACGAGCAGTACTTC
.,18,TRBD1,TRBV7-6,TRBJ2-6,CASSWSGQGLSGANVLTF,TGTGCCAGCAGCTGGTCGGGACAGGGCCTTTCTGGGGCCAACGTCCTGACTTTC
.,14,TRBD1,TRBV7-2,TRBJ1-1,CASSSQGALTEAFF,TGTGCCAGCAGCTCCCAGGGGGCCCTAACTGAAGCTTTCTTT
.,15,TRBD1,TRBV7-9,TRBJ1-4,CASSSPGQGNEKLFF,TGTGCCAGCAGCTCACCGGGACAGGGGAATGAAAAACTGTTTTTT
.,14,TRBD1,TRBV9,TRBJ1-6,CASSPGGGRTPLHF,TGTGCCAGCAGCCCAGGGGGCGGGAGAACACCCCTCCACTTT
once,11,.,TRBV20-1,TRBJ1-2,CSEDRTNGYTF,TGCAGCGAGGACAGAACTAATGGCTACACCTTC
.,16,TRBD2,TRBV19,TRBJ2-2,CASSISLAGNTGELFF,TGTGCCAGTAGTATTTCCCTAGCGGGGAACACCGGGGAGCTGTTTTTT
.,15,.,TRBV18,TRBJ2-5,CASSPQWGRQETQYF,TGTGCCAGCTCACCGCAATGGGGGCGCCAAGAGACCCAGTACTTC
.,15,.,TRBV4-1,TRBJ2-5,CASSQDRGAGETQYF,TGCGCCAGCAGCCAAGACAGGGGGGCGGGAGAGACCCAGTACTTC
.,11,.,TRBV6-1,TRBJ2-7,CASSESYEQYF,TGTGCCAGCAGTGAAAGCTACGAGCAGTACTTC
.,13,.,TRBV5-1,TRBJ1-6,CASSLDGDSPLHF,TGCGCCAGCAGCTTGGACGGCGATTCACCCCTCCACTTT
.,12,.,TRBV6-2/TRBV6-3,TRBJ2-7,CASSYVLHEQYF,TGTGCCAGCAGTTACGTCCTCCACGAGCAGTACTTC
.,17,.,TRBV11-2,TRBJ2-3,CASNKMTSSRSTDTQYF,TGTGCCAGCAACAAGATGACTAGTTCCCGTAGCACAGATACGCAGTATTTT
.,16,TRBD1,TRBV4-3,TRBJ1-6,CASSQVGTGHNSPLHF,TGCGCCAGCAGCCAAGTCGGGACAGGGCATAATTCACCCCTCCACTTT
.,17,.,TRBV28,TRBJ2-7,CASSLPLQGSILYEQYF,TGTGCCAGCAGTCTTCCACTTCAGGGCTCTATCCTCTACGAGCAGTACTTC
.,15,TRBD2,TRBV19,TRBJ2-7,CASSIGLAVTYEQYF,TGTGCCAGTAGTATTGGGCTAGCGGTAACCTACGAGCAGTACTTC
few,15,.,TRBV3-1/TRBV3-2,TRBJ1-3,CASTSRQGGGNTIYF,TGTGCCAGCACCTCCAGGCAGGGTGGCGGAAACACCATATATTTT
few,13,.,TRBV5-4,TRBJ2-7,CASSLTVDHEQYF,TGTGCCAGCAGCTTGACTGTGGACCACGAGCAGTACTTC
.,13,.,TRBV7-9,TRBJ1-4,CASGPRDTEKLFF,TGTGCCAGCGGACCCAGGGATACTGAAAAACTGTTTTTT
.,15,TRBD1,TRBV2,TRBJ2-1,CASREGQGSYNEQFF,TGTGCCAGCAGGGAGGGACAGGGGTCCTACAATGAGCAGTTCTTC